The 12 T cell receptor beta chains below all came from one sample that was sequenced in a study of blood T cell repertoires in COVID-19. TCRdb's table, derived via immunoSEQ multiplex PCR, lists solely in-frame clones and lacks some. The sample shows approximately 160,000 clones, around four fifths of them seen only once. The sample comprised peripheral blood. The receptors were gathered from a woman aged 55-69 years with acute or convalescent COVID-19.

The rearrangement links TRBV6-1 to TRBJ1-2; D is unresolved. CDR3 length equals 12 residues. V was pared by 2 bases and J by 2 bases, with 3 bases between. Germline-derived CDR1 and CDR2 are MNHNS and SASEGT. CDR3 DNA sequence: TGTGCCAGCAGTGAATCGAACTATGGCTACACCTTC. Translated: CASSESNYGYTF.

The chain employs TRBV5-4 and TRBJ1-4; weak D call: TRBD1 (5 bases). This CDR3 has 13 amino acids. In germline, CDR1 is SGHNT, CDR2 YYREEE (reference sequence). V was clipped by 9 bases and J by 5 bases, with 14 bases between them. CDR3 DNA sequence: TGTGCCACACAGGCAGGGCCGAATGAAAAACTGTTTTTT. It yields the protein CATQAGPNEKLFF.

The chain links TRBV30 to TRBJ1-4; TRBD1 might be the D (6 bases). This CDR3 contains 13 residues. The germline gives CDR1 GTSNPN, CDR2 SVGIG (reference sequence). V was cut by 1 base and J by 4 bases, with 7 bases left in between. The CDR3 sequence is CAWSGQVNEKLFF. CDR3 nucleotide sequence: TGTGCCTGGAGTGGACAGGTTAATGAAAAACTGTTTTTT.

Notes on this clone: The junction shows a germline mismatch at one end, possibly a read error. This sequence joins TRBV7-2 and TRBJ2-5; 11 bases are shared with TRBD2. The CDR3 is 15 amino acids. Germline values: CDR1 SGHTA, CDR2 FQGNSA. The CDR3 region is CASSIAGGHQETQYF. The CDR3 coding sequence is TGTGCCAGCAGCATAGCGGGGGGGCACCAAGAGACCCAGTACTTC.

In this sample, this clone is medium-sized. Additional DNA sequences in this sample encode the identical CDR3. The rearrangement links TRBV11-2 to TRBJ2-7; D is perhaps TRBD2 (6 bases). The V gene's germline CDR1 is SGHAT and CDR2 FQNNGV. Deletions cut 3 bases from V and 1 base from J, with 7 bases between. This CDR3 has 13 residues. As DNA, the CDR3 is TGTGCCAGCAGCTTTGGAGGGTCCTACGAGCAGTACTTC. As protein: CASSFGGSYEQYF.

DNA for the CDR3: TGTGCCAGCAGCCAAAGGACGACAGGGACAGGAAACACCATATATTTT. Encoded protein: CASSQRTTGTGNTIYF. The chain carries TRBV7-9 and TRBJ1-3; the match to TRBD1 covers 7 bases. The CDR3 spans 16 residues. Germline V gene lookup returns CDR1 SEHNR and CDR2 FQNEAQ (reference sequence). Trimming at V came to 5 bases and at J to 4 bases, leaving 11 bases not matched to a gene.

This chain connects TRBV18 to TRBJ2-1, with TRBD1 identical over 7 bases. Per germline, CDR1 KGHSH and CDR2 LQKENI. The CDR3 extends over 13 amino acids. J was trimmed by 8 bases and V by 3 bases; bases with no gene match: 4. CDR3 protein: CASSPGQRDEQFF. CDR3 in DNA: TGTGCCAGCTCACCGGGACAGAGGGATGAGCAGTTCTTC.

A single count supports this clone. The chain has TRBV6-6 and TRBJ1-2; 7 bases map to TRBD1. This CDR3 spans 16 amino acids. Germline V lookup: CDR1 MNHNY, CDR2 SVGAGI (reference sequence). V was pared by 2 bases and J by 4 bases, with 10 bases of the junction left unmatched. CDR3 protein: CASSYPDRVTSYGYTF. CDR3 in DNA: TGTGCCAGCAGTTACCCCGACAGGGTAACTTCCTATGGCTACACCTTC.

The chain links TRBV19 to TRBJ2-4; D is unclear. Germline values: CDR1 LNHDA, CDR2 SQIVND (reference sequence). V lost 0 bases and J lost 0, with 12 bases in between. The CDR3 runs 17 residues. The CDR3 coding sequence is TGTGCCAGTAGTATAGATCGAGGTCTGCTAGCCAAAAACATTCAGTACTTC. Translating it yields CASSIDRGLLAKNIQYF.

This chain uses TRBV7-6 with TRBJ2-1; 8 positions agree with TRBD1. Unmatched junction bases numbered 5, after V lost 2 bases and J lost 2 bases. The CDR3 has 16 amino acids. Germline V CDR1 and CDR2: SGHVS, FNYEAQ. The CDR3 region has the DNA TGTGCCAGCAGCTTATCCCGGACAGGGCCCTACAATGAGCAGTTCTTC. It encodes CASSLSRTGPYNEQFF. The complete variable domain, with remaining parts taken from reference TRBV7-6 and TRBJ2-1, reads GAGVSQSPRYKVTKRGQDVALRCDPISGHVSLYWYRQALGQGPEFLTYFNYEAQQDKSGLPNDRFSAERPEGSISTLTIQRTEQRDSAMYRCASSLSRTGPYNEQFFGPGTRLTVL.

The CDR3 loop is CASSPRELAKNIQYF. CDR3 sequence (DNA): TGTGCCAGCAGCCCCCGTGAGCTAGCCAAAAACATTCAGTACTTC. The chain joins TRBV6-5 to TRBJ2-4, with D hard to call. The CDR3 extends over 15 amino acids. Germline CDR1 reads MNHEY; CDR2 reads SVGAGI. V was trimmed by 6 bases and J by 0 bases, leaving 12 bases between them.

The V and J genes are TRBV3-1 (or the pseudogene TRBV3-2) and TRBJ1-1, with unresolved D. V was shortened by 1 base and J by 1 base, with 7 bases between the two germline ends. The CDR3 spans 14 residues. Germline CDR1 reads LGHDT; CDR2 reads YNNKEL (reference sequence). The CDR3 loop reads CASSQVAGNTEAFF. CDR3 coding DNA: TGTGCCAGCAGCCAAGTCGCGGGGAACACTGAAGCTTTCTTT.